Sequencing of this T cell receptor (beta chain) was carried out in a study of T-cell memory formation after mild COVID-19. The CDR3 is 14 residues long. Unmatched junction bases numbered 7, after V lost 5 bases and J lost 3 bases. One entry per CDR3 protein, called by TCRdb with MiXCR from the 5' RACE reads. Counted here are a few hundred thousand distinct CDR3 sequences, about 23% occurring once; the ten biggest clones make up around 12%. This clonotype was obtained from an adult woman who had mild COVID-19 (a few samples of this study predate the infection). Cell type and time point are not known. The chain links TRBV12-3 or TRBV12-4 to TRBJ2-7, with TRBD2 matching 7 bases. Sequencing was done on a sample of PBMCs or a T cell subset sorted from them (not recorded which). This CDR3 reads CASSPPGLYYEQYF. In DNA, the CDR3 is TGTGCCAGCAGTCCGCCGGGACTATACTACGAGCAGTACTTC.